These 30 T cell receptor beta chains share one sample of origin, sequenced in a study of alternative splicing in chronic myeloid leukemia remission. Each library started from approximately 1,000 ng total RNA with poly-A enrichment. TCRdb re-analyzed the bulk RNA-seq reads; it lists each CDR3 protein once, without DNA. The repertoire consists of about 710 distinct CDR3 sequences, with approximately 98% occurring once and the leading ten covering approximately 3%. Time point: chronic-phase CML before TKI therapy (screening/day 1). The material was PBMCs or total blood leukocytes (not recorded which), obtained at diagnosis. Source of these receptors: an adult with chronic myeloid leukemia.

This chain links TRBV12-5 with TRBJ2-5; there is no DNA to check the TCRdb D call of TRBD2. Germline lookup yields CDR1 LGHNT and CDR2 FRNRAP. The CDR3 sequence is 15 residues long. The CDR3 region is CASGLGAGSAETQYF.

The rearrangement joins TRBV20-1 to TRBJ1-1. Per the germline V gene, CDR1 is DFQATT and CDR2 is SNEGSKA (reference sequence). The CDR3 spans 12 residues. CDR3 loop: CSARLGVGEAFF.

The chain carries TRBV6-2 or TRBV6-3 and TRBJ2-7; checking the TCRdb D call of TRBD2 is not possible without DNA. Looked up from germline, CDR1 is MNHEY and CDR2 is SVGEGT. The CDR3 runs 14 residues. Here the CDR3 reads CAGTQGGGTYEQYF.

This clonotype was counted once. V and J are TRBV7-6 and TRBJ1-5. The V gene's germline CDR1 is SGHVS and CDR2 FNYEAQ. The CDR3 is made up of 16 amino acids. CDR3 loop: CASSLGPGEGNQPQHF.

The V call is TRBV2, the J call TRBJ1-1. This CDR3 contains 15 residues. Germline V gives CDR1 SNHLY, CDR2 FYNNEI. The CDR3 reads CASVRQGRGDTEAFF.

The V gene is TRBV29-1, the J gene TRBJ2-5; TCRdb calls TRBD2, which cannot be checked without DNA. Germline values: CDR1 SQVTM, CDR2 ANQGSEA. There are 16 residues in the CDR3. The CDR3 is CSVGASGRAVPETQYF. Based on the CDR3 plus reference TRBV29-1 and TRBJ2-5, the full variable domain is SAVISQKPSRDICQRGTSLTIQCQVDSQVTMMFWYRQQPGQSLTLIATANQGSEATYESGFVIDKFPISRPNLTFSTLTVSNMSPEDSSIYLCSVGASGRAVPETQYFGPGTRLLVL.

The V gene is TRBV7-9, the J gene TRBJ2-1; as DNA is missing, the TRBD2 call by TCRdb cannot be tested. Germline V gives CDR1 SEHNR, CDR2 FQNEAQ (reference sequence). The CDR3 contains 15 residues. This chain's CDR3 is CASSFGLAEYNEQFF.

The chain carries TRBV29-1 and TRBJ2-1; the TCRdb call, TRBD2, lacks DNA for checking. The germline V gene has CDR1 SQVTM and CDR2 ANQGSEA. The CDR3 runs 14 residues. CDR3 sequence reads: CSVVRGRGKDEQFF.

The genes are TRBV6-2 or TRBV6-3 and TRBJ2-1. Germline loops: CDR1 MNHEY, CDR2 SVGEGT. The CDR3 contains 13 residues. This chain's CDR3 is CASSYSTNNEQFF.

The chain is built from TRBV7-2 and TRBJ2-4; TCRdb proposes TRBD2, but this gene call is untestable without DNA. The germline V gene encodes CDR1 SGHTA and CDR2 FQGNSA. The length of the CDR3 is 15 residues. CDR3 region: CASSLGLAERDIQYF.

The gene calls are TRBV4-1 and TRBJ2-5; no DNA is available, so the TRBD2 call from TCRdb remains unchecked. The germline V gene encodes CDR1 MGHRA and CDR2 YSYEKL. This CDR3 spans 15 amino acids. This CDR3 is CASSQQRTDQETQYF.

The genes are TRBV3-1 and TRBJ2-1. The CDR3 has 13 residues. Germline lookup yields CDR1 LGHDT and CDR2 YNNKEL (reference sequence). Here the CDR3 reads CASSHWSDNEQFF.

The rearrangement joins TRBV11-3 to TRBJ2-3; TCRdb outputs TRBD2, but without DNA this stays unchecked. Germline assignment: CDR1 SGHNT and CDR2 YENEEA. This CDR3 comprises 15 residues. The CDR3 reads CASSLEGTQSDTQYF.

In its sample, this clonotype was seen once. The chain is built from TRBV27 and TRBJ2-2; TCRdb proposes TRBD2, but this gene call is untestable without DNA. CDR1 MNHEY and CDR2 SMNVEV come from the germline V gene (reference sequence). The CDR3 length is 12 residues. CDR3 region: CASSYGGGELFF.

The J gene is TRBJ1-2, the V gene TRBV12-3 or TRBV12-4; the D call of TRBD1 rests on TCRdb alone, since no DNA is present to check it. The CDR3 has 14 amino acids. This chain's CDR3 is CASSPGQGTAGYTF.

This chain uses TRBV11-3 with TRBJ2-1. The CDR3 has 13 amino acids. Per the germline V gene, CDR1 is SGHNT and CDR2 is YENEEA. The CDR3 here is CASSLTRYNEQFF.

The genes are TRBV9 and TRBJ2-1; TCRdb designates TRBD2, a call that cannot be tested without DNA. The germline gives CDR1 SGDLS, CDR2 YYNGEE. CDR3 length: 17 residues. CDR3 sequence: CASSVVGGPDLYNEQFF. Looking up the rest from reference TRBV9 and TRBJ2-1 gives the full variable domain: DSGVTQTPKHLITATGQRVTLRCSPRSGDLSVYWYQQSLDQGLQFLIQYYNGEERAKGNILERFSAQQFPDLHSELNLSSLELGDSALYFCASSVVGGPDLYNEQFFGPGTRLTVL.

The V gene is TRBV2, the J gene TRBJ2-1; TCRdb returns TRBD1, unconfirmable since there is no DNA. This CDR3 is 16 amino acids long. Germline V gives CDR1 SNHLY, CDR2 FYNNEI. The CDR3 protein is CASSELGTGTYNEQFF.

V usage is TRBV2 and J usage is TRBJ2-1; TCRdb selects TRBD1, and the lack of DNA leaves this call unchecked. The CDR3 covers 14 residues. Germline assignment: CDR1 SNHLY and CDR2 FYNNEI. CDR3: CAGQPGQGTNEQFF.

The gene calls are TRBV9 and TRBJ1-1. This CDR3 spans 16 amino acids. CDR1 is SGDLS and CDR2 is YYNGEE in the germline V gene. The CDR3 sequence: CASSPSGDREVTEAFF.

This sequence joins TRBV20-1 and TRBJ1-5. This CDR3 spans 13 amino acids. In germline, CDR1 is DFQATT, CDR2 SNEGSKA (reference sequence). CDR3 loop: CSARGAEDQPQHF.

The CDR3 spells CSARTGQGLDYGYTF. The chain couples TRBV20-1 to TRBJ1-2. Germline V gene lookup returns CDR1 DFQATT and CDR2 SNEGSKA (reference sequence). This CDR3 region has 15 residues.

The chain uses TRBV7-3 and TRBJ1-1. The germline V gene encodes CDR1 SGHTA and CDR2 FQGTGA. The length of the CDR3 is 13 residues. The CDR3 loop is CASSTLGGTEAFF.

The chain recombines TRBV5-1 with TRBJ2-5; TCRdb gives TRBD2 as the D gene, but with no DNA this cannot be confirmed. This CDR3 region has 16 residues. From germline, CDR1 is SGHRS and CDR2 YFSETQ. This chain's CDR3 is CASSLVSGIGQETQYF. Variable domain in full (rest from reference TRBV5-1 and TRBJ2-5): KAGVTQTPRYLIKTRGQQVTLSCSPISGHRSVSWYQQTPGQGLQFLFEYFSETQRNKGNFPGRFSGRQFSNSRSEMNVSTLELGDSALYLCASSLVSGIGQETQYFGPGTRLLVL.

The chain employs TRBV7-2 and TRBJ2-5; TCRdb names TRBD2, which stays unverified in the absence of DNA. The CDR3 spans 14 residues. Germline values: CDR1 SGHTA, CDR2 FQGNSA. CDR3 residues: CASRHPGLAETQYF.

The V gene is TRBV2, the J gene TRBJ2-7. In germline, CDR1 is SNHLY, CDR2 FYNNEI. The CDR3 loop spans 11 amino acids. The CDR3 here is CASRSPVEQYF.

The chain couples TRBV20-1 to TRBJ2-3; TCRdb proposes TRBD2, but this gene call is untestable without DNA. The CDR3 sequence is 17 residues long. Germline lookup yields CDR1 DFQATT and CDR2 SNEGSKA (reference sequence). The CDR3 loop reads CSASDRLAGISTDTQYF.

This chain connects TRBV10-2 to TRBJ2-1; TCRdb's assignment of TRBD2 cannot be checked, as there is no DNA. This CDR3 is built from 18 residues. The germline V gene has CDR1 WSHSY and CDR2 SAAADI. The CDR3 here is CASSEHAGAKGNYNEQFF.

The V gene is TRBV29-1, the J gene TRBJ2-1. This CDR3 is 10 amino acids long. CDR1 and CDR2 (germline): SQVTM, ANQGSEA. CDR3: CSSLNNEQFF.

The chain employs TRBV4-3 and TRBJ2-1; TCRdb picks TRBD2, but there is no DNA to check that call. CDR1 is LGHNA and CDR2 is YSLEER in the germline V gene. The length of the CDR3 is 16 residues. This CDR3 is CASSQEEGRGYNEQFF.